These 8 T cell receptor beta chains were sequenced from one sample in a study of blood T cell repertoires in COVID-19. Clones were sequenced by immunoSEQ multiplex PCR, and TCRdb holds only the in-frame ones, with some missing. The table includes over 130,000 clones, around 84% detected once. Input material: peripheral blood. The receptors shown here come from a man aged 30 to 45 with COVID-19, enrolled during active disease.

The chain employs TRBV18 and TRBJ2-7; 8 positions match TRBD1. The CDR3 has 15 amino acids. J lost 3 bases, V lost 0 bases, and 4 bases had no gene match. CDR1 is KGHSH and CDR2 is LQKENI in the germline V gene. The CDR3: CASSPPAGTGYEQYF. The CDR3 DNA is TGTGCCAGCTCACCACCAGCAGGGACAGGCTACGAGCAGTACTTC.

The V and J genes are TRBV6-5 and TRBJ2-3; 12 nucleotides agree with TRBD2. This CDR3 is 15 amino acids long. CDR1 is MNHEY, CDR2 SVGAGI, per germline. The junction had 8 bases not matched to a gene; V was cut back by 7 bases and J by 6 bases. CDR3 nucleotide sequence: TGTGCCAGCAACCGACTAGCGGGAGATCGTGATACGCAGTATTTT. Encoded protein: CASNRLAGDRDTQYF.

Here the CDR3 reads CASSTGLAGPRNEQFF. In nucleotides, the CDR3 is TGTGCCAGTAGTACTGGACTAGCGGGACCACGGAATGAGCAGTTCTTC. The rearrangement joins TRBV19 to TRBJ2-1; 12 bases are a match to TRBD2. The CDR3 is 16 residues long. The V and J ends lost 4 bases and 7 bases, in that order; junction bases with no gene match: 8. Germline CDR1 and CDR2: LNHDA and SQIVND (reference sequence).

The chain combines TRBV28 with TRBJ1-5; unclear D gene. The CDR3 loop spans 14 amino acids. CDR1 MDHEN and CDR2 SYDVKM come from the germline V gene. V lost 3 bases to trimming and J lost 1 base, with 7 bases between them. The CDR3 here is CASSFRESNQPQHF. In nucleotides, the CDR3 is TGTGCCAGCAGTTTTCGAGAGAGCAATCAGCCCCAGCATTTT.

The V gene is TRBV2, the J gene TRBJ2-3, with 8 nucleotides matching TRBD1. The V segment lost 5 bases and the J segment 3 bases; nucleotides outside the gene matches: 4. From germline, CDR1 is SNHLY and CDR2 FYNNEI. The CDR3 runs to 14 residues. CDR3 sequence reads: CASSQGARTDTQYF. CDR3 nucleotides: TGTGCCAGCAGTCAGGGGGCGCGGACAGATACGCAGTATTTT.

V gene TRBV5-1 combines with J gene TRBJ2-7; possible D gene TRBD2, 7 bases. The germline V gene encodes CDR1 SGHRS and CDR2 YFSETQ. V was trimmed by 4 bases and J by 4 bases, leaving 18 bases between them. The CDR3 is 15 residues long. DNA for the CDR3: TGCGCCAGCAGCCCTGGTGGGGGGGCCGTATACGAGCAGTACTTC. Its protein is CASSPGGGAVYEQYF.

The V and J genes are TRBV3-1 (or the pseudogene TRBV3-2) and TRBJ2-7; TRBD1 aligns across 7 bases. The V segment lost 7 bases and the J segment 0 bases; nucleotides outside the gene matches: 3. The CDR3 extends over 13 amino acids. Germline V CDR1 and CDR2: LGHDT, YNNKEL (reference sequence). CDR3 sequence (DNA): TGTGCCAGCACGAACAGGGGCTCCTACGAGCAGTACTTC. It codes for CASTNRGSYEQYF.

The chain couples TRBV20-1 to TRBJ2-4, with 8 bases that match TRBD2. There are 15 residues in the CDR3. The V gene end was trimmed by 3 bases and the J gene end by 7 bases; junction bases not matched to a gene: 11. Per the germline V gene, CDR1 is DFQATT and CDR2 is SNEGSKA (reference sequence). The CDR3 here is CSASQAGVEVNIQYF. The CDR3 DNA reads TGCAGTGCTAGTCAAGCGGGAGTCGAGGTGAACATTCAGTACTTC.